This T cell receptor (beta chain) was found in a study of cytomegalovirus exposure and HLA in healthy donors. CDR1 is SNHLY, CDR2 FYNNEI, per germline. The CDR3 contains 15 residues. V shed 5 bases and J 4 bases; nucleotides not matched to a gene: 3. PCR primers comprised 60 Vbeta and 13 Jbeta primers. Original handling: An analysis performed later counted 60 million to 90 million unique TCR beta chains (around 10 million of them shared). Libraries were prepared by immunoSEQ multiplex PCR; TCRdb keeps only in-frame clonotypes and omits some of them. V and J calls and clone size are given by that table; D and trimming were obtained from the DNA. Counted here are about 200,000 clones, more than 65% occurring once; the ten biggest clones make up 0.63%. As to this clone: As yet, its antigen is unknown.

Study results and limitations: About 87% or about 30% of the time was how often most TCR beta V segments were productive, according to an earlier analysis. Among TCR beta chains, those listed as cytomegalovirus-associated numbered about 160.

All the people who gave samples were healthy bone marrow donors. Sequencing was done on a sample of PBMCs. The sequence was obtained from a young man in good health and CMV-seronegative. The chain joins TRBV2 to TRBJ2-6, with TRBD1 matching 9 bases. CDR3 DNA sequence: TGTGCCAGCAGTAGGACAGGGGCCGGGGCCAACGTCCTGACTTTC. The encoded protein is CASSRTGAGANVLTF.